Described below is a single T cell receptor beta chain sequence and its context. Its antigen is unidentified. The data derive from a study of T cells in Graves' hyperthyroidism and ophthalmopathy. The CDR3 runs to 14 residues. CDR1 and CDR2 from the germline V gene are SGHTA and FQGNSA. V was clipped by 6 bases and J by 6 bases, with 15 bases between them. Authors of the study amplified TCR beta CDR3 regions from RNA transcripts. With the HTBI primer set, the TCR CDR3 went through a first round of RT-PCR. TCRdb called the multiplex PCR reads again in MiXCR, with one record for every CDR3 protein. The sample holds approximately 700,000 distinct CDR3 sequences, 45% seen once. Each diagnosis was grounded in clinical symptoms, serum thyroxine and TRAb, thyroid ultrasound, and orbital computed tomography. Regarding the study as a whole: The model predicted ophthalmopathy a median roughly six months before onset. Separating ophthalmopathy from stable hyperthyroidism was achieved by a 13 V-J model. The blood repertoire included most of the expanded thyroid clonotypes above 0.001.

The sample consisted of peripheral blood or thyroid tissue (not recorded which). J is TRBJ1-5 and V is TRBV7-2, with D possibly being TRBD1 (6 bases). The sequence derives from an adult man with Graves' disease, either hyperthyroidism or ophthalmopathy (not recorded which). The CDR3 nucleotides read TGTGCCAGCAGTGTAGACAGGACGACTCAGCCCCAGCATTTT. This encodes CASSVDRTTQPQHF.